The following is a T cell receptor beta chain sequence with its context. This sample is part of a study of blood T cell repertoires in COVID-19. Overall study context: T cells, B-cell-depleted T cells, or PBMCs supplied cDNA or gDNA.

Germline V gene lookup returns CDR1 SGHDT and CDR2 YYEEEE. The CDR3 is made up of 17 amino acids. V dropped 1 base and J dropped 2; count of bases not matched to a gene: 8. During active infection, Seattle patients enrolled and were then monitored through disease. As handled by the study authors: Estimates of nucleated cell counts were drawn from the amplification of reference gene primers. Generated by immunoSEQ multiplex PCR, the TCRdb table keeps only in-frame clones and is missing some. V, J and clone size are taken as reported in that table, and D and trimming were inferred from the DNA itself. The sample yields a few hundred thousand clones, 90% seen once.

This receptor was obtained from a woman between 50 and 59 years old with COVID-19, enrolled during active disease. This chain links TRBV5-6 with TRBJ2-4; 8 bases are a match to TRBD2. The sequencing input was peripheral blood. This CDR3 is CASSLLREGRTKNIQYF. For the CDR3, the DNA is TGTGCCAGCAGCTTGTTACGGGAGGGCCGAACCAAAAACATTCAGTACTTC.